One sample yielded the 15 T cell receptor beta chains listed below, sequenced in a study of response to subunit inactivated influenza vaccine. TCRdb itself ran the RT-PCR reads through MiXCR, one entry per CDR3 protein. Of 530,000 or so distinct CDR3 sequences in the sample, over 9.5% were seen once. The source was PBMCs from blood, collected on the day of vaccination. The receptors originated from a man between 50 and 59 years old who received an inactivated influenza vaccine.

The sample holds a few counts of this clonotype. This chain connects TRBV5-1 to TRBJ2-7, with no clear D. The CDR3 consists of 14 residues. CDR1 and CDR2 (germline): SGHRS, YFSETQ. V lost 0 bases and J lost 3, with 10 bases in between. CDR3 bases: TGCGCCAGCAGCTTGGCCGTCCCCAACTACGAGCAGTACTTC. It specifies CASSLAVPNYEQYF.

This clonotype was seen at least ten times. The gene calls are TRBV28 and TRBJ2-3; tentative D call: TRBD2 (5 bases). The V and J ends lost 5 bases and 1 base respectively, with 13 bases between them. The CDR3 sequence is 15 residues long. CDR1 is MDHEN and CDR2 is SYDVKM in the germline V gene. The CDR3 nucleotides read TGTGCCAGCAGTCCCCGCATGCGGGGCACAGATACGCAGTATTTT. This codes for CASSPRMRGTDTQYF.

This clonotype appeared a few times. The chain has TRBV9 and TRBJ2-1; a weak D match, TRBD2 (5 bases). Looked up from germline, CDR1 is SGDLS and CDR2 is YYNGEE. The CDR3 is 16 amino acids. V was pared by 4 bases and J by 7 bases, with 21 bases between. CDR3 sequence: CASSPRGLGQWNEQFF. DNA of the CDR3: TGTGCCAGCAGCCCCAGAGGACTGGGCCAATGGAATGAGCAGTTCTTC.

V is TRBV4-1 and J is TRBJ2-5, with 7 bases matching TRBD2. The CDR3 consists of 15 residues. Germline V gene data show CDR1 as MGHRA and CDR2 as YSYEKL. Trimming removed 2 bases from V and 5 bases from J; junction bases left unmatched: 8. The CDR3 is CASSQRAGNEETQYF. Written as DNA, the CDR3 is TGCGCCAGCAGCCAACGAGCGGGGAACGAGGAGACCCAGTACTTC.

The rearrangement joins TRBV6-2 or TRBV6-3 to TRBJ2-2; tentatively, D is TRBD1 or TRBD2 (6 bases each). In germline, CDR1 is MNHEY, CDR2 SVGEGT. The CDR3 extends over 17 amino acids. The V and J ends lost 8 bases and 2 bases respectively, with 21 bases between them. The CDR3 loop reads CASLHRGLFSNTGELFF. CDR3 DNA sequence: TGTGCCAGCCTACACCGGGGGCTCTTTAGTAACACCGGGGAGCTGTTTTTT.

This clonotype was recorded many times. CDR3 DNA sequence: TGCAGTGCGACCTCTGCGCAGTTGAGCACAGATACGCAGTATTTT. Translating it yields CSATSAQLSTDTQYF. The chain combines TRBV20-1 with TRBJ2-3; D unclear. There are 15 residues in the CDR3. The germline V gene has CDR1 DFQATT and CDR2 SNEGSKA (reference sequence). Between the trimmed V and J ends, which lost 6 bases and 0 bases, there was a span of 16 bases.

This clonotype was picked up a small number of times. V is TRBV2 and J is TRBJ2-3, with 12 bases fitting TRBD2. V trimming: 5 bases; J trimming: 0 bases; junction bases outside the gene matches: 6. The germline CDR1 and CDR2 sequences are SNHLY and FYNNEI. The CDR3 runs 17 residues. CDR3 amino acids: CASSKTSGGLSTDTQYF. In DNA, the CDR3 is TGTGCCAGCAGTAAGACTAGCGGGGGCCTTAGCACAGATACGCAGTATTTT.

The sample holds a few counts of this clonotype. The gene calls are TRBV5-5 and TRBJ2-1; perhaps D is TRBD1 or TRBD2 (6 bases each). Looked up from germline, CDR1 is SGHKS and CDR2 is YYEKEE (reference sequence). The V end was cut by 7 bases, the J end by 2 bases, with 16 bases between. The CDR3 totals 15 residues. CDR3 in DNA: TGTGCCAGCTGGGGAGGAGGGGGACCCTACAATGAGCAGTTCTTC. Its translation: CASWGGGGPYNEQFF.

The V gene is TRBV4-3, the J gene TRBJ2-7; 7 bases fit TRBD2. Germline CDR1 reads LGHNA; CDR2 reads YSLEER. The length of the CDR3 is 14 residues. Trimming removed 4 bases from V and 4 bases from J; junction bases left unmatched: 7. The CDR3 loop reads CASSPGEGSYEQYF. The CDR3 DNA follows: TGCGCCAGCAGCCCTGGGGAGGGTTCATACGAGCAGTACTTC.

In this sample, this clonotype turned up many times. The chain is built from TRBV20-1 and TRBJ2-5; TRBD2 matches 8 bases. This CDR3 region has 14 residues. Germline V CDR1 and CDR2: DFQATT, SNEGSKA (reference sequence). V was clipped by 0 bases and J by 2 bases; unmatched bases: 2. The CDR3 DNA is TGCAGTGCTAGAGAAAGCGGGAGACAAGAGACCCAGTACTTC. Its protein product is CSARESGRQETQYF.

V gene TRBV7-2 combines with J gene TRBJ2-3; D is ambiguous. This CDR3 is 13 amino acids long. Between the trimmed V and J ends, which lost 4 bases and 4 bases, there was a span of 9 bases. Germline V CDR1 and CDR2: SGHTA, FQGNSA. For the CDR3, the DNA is TGTGCCAGCAGCTCGTTCGGGCCAGATACGCAGTATTTT. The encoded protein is CASSSFGPDTQYF.

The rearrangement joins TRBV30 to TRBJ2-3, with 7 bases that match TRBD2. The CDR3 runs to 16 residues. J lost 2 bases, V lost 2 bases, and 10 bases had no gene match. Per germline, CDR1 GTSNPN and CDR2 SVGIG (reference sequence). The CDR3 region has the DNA TGTGCCTGGAGTTCCGGGACTATCAGGACCACAGATACGCAGTATTTT. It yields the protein CAWSSGTIRTTDTQYF.

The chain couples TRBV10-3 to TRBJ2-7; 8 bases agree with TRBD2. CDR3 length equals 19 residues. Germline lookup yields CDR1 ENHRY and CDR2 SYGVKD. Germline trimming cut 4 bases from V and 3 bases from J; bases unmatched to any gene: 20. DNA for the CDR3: TGTGCCATCAGTGGCGGGGGGACTTCCCGTCTTAAATGGGACTACGAGCAGTACTTC. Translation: CAISGGGTSRLKWDYEQYF.

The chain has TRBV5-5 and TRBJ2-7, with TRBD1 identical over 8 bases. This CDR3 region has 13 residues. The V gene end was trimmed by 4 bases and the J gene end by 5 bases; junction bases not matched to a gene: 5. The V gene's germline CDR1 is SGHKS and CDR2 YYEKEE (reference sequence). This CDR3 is CASSGTGRDEQYF. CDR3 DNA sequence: TGTGCCAGCAGCGGGACAGGTCGTGACGAGCAGTACTTC.

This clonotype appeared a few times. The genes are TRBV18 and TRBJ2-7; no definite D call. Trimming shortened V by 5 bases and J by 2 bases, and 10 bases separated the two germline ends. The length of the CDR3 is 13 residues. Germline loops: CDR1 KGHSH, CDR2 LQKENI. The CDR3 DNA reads TGTGCCAGCTCAACACAGACGGCCTACGAGCAGTACTTC. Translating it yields CASSTQTAYEQYF.